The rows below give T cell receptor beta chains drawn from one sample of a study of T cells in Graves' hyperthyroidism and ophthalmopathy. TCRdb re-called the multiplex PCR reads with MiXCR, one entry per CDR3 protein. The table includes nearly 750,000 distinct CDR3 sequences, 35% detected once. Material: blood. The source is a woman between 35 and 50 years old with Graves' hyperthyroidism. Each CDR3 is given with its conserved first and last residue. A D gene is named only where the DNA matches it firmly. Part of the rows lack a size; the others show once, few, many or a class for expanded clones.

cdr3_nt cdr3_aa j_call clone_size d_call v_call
TGTGCCAGCAGGGTGAGCCGGACAGGTGGATCCTATGGCTACACCTTC CASRVSRTGGSYGYTF TRBJ1-2 few TRBD1 TRBV12-3/TRBV12-4
TGTGCCAGCAGCTATAGTGGGGGTTACAGCTCTGGAAACACCATATATTTT CASSYSGGYSSGNTIYF TRBJ1-3 . . TRBV7-9
TGTGCCAGCAGCTCACCACAGGGAGGCAAGAATCAGCCCCAGCATTTT CASSSPQGGKNQPQHF TRBJ1-5 . . TRBV7-9
TGCAGCGTTGCTAGTCCCTCGGGTGAGACCCAGTACTTC CSVASPSGETQYF TRBJ2-5 many . TRBV29-1
TGTGCCAGCAGTTTACGAGACAGGGTGTCGGACACTGAAGCTTCCTTT CASSLRDRVSDTEASF TRBJ1-1 . TRBD1 TRBV12-3/TRBV12-4
TGTGCCAGCAGAACAGCGGGTGAGGAGACCCAGTACTTC CASRTAGEETQYF TRBJ2-5 many . TRBV6-6
TGCGCCAGCAGCCCACACCTGAGCTCCTACGAGCAGTACTTC CASSPHLSSYEQYF TRBJ2-7 . . TRBV4-3
TGTGCCAGCAGCCGAACCGGGGCAGGACCGATAGGGCAGTACTTC CASSRTGAGPIGQYF TRBJ2-7 . . TRBV5-8
TGTGCCAGCAGGCTGGGACGGTGGAATCAGCCCCAGCATTTT CASRLGRWNQPQHF TRBJ1-5 many . TRBV12-3/TRBV12-4
TGTGCCAGCAGCTCGAAGGGAGGAGCAGGCTATGGCTACACCTTC CASSSKGGAGYGYTF TRBJ1-2 . . TRBV7-9
TGTGCCAGCAGTGAATTTGGTGCCCTTGGACGTGCCCCCTACGAGCAGTACTTC CASSEFGALGRAPYEQYF TRBJ2-7 . . TRBV6-1
TGTGCCAGCAGTGACAGGGGGCGAAATGAAAAACTGTTTTTT CASSDRGRNEKLFF TRBJ1-4 many TRBD1 TRBV6-1